The clone carrying this TCR beta chain was counted a few times. Its matching antigen is unknown. This record belongs to a study of regulatory T cells in long-lasting Graves disease. Time point described: newly diagnosed GD, antithyroid drugs for less than 3 months. Generation of the TCR library employed RNA extracted from PBMCs. Under American Thyroid Association guidelines, Graves' disease was diagnosed. Construction of the TCR beta libraries employed iRepertoire HTBI primers in conjunction with Arm-PCR of CDR3 regions. In the original processing: The samples included approximately 62 TRBV and 14 TRBJ segments. TCRdb re-derived calls from the multiplex PCR reads in MiXCR, one entry per CDR3 protein. TCRdb, rather than the study authors, made the V and J calls. The sample lists roughly 610,000 distinct CDR3 sequences; 16% were seen once. Points from the study as a whole: Persistent cases of Graves' showed reduced TCR diversity relative to newly diagnosed patients.

CDR3 length equals 15 residues. Germline V gene lookup returns CDR1 LGHDT and CDR2 YNNKEL (reference sequence). V was cut by 0 bases and J by 10 bases, with 15 bases left in between. The data were also submitted as part of a second study, on T cells in Graves' hyperthyroidism and ophthalmopathy. That work contributes: Patients aged 18 to 65 had newly diagnosed hyperthyroidism lasting under 2 months.

The chain couples TRBV3-1 to TRBJ1-4; D may be TRBD1 (5 bases). The sample in question was peripheral blood mononuclear cells (PBMCs), obtained at new diagnosis, from a patient treated with antithyroid drugs. This TCR came from a woman aged 30 to 39 with Graves disease. The CDR3 coding sequence is TGTGCCAGCAGCCAAGATCCCGGGGATGGGGGAAAACTGTTTTTT. Translation gives CASSQDPGDGGKLFF.